This T cell receptor (beta chain) was retrieved from a study of CD8 T cells in ankylosing spondylitis. Study results and caveats: As reported, disease-linked clones showed significant enrichment in matched ankylosing spondylitis synovial fluid. A motif of 7 to 9 highly homologous TCR beta variants was seen as apparently characteristic of ankylosing spondylitis blood.

The V gene end was trimmed by 5 bases and the J gene end by 1 base; junction bases not matched to a gene: 9. The CDR3 is 18 amino acids. CDR1 and CDR2 from the germline V gene are SGHTA and FQGTGA. TCRdb used MiXCR to reprocess the 5' RACE reads, holding one entry per CDR3 protein. The sample yields 150,000 to 200,000 distinct CDR3 sequences, approximately 12% seen once. Comment on this clonotype: What it binds is not known.

The chain links TRBV7-3 to TRBJ2-6; the match to TRBD2 covers 9 bases. The receptor was derived from a female donor with ankylosing spondylitis or in good health (not recorded which). What was sequenced was blood, either unsorted or a sorted T cell fraction (not recorded which). CDR3 residues: CASSPSLAGFSGANVLTF. For the CDR3, the DNA is TGTGCCAGCAGCCCTTCGCTAGCGGGATTTTCTGGGGCCAACGTCCTGACTTTC. Together with reference TRBV7-3 and TRBJ2-6, the CDR3 gives the full variable domain: GAGVSQTPSNKVTEKGKYVELRCDPISGHTALYWYRQSLGQGPEFLIYFQGTGAADDSGLPNDRFFAVRPEGSVSTLKIQRTERGDSAVYLCASSPSLAGFSGANVLTFGAGSRLTVL.